This T cell receptor beta chain derives from a study of tumor-infiltrating lymphocytes in primary liver carcinoma. Regarding the study as a whole: Tumor-adjacent and tumor-blood pairs showed less overlap than tumor region pairs.

Co-extracted RNA and DNA came from roughly 20-30 mg of unsorted bulk tissue. Patients had chronic HBV infection and were treatment-naive. Turning to this clonotype: What it binds is not known.

The CDR3 has 12 residues. The germline gives CDR1 SGHAT, CDR2 FQNNGV. Trimming left V 4 bases short and J 5 bases short, with 8 bases between. Total RNA (roughly 0.45 ug) served as template for TCR beta cDNA synthesis primed by a constant-region primer. Modified slightly, ARM-PCR produced TCR beta libraries over three nested multiplex PCR rounds. PCR rounds one and two used TRBV1-TRBV30 forward primers with a C-beta reverse primer for roughly 10 cycles each. TCRdb passed the multiplex PCR reads through MiXCR, listing each CDR3 protein once. The sample holds more than 100,000 distinct CDR3 sequences, about two thirds seen once.

The rearrangement joins TRBV11-2 to TRBJ2-5; D is unresolved. This clonotype originated in a woman between 55 and 75 years old with primary liver carcinoma and hepatitis B virus infection. Sequencing was performed on tumor-adjacent normal liver tissue. CDR3 coding DNA: TGTGCCAGCAGCTACACTCCGGAGACCCAGTACTTC. This translates into CASSYTPETQYF.